This T cell receptor (beta chain) was obtained from a study of T cells in Graves' hyperthyroidism and ophthalmopathy. Turning to the study itself: The authors collected peripheral blood at initial diagnosis, before any treatment.

This clonotype was picked up a small number of times. At least 3 on the Clinical Activity Score was recorded for ophthalmopathy patients, who also had NOSPECS grade at least 4 and duration under 3 months. It was RNA transcripts that yielded the amplified TCR beta CDR3 regions. TCR CDR3 underwent first-round RT-PCR with the HTBI primer set. TCRdb re-called the multiplex PCR reads through MiXCR, storing one row per CDR3 protein. The sample holds 490,000 or so distinct CDR3 sequences, about 20% seen once. The sequencing input was blood. The receptor was derived from a woman aged 70-85 years with Graves' ophthalmopathy.

CDR3 region: CASSLGLGGSLDEQYF. As DNA, the CDR3 is TGTGCCAGCTCACTGGGCCTTGGCGGGAGTTTGGACGAGCAGTACTTC. The chain combines TRBV18 with TRBJ2-7, with 7 bases identical to TRBD2. The CDR3 spans 16 residues. The V gene's germline CDR1 is KGHSH and CDR2 LQKENI. V lost 4 bases and J lost 5; bases outside the gene matches: 14.